This entry concerns a single T cell receptor (beta chain). Its antigen is not identified. This table comes from immunoSEQ multiplex PCR, and its TCRdb copy is limited to in-frame clones, with some not included. The table shows 170,000 or so clones, with about 80% occurring only once. The sample originates from a study of cytomegalovirus exposure and HLA in healthy donors. The wider study: A later analysis reported the 130 or so validation repertoires used the same platform as the roughly 700 first-cohort repertoires.

General observations from the study: In the roughly 120 validation repertoires, a later analysis found that first-cohort TCR clusters tended to co-occur. A list of roughly 160 TCR beta chains associated with cytomegalovirus was given.

CDR1 is MGHRA and CDR2 is YSYEKL in the germline V gene. With V trimmed by 4 bases and J by 0 bases, 7 bases remained unmatched. This CDR3 comprises 16 residues. The sequence was collected from a woman aged 18 to 35 in good health and CMV-seropositive. V and J are TRBV4-1 and TRBJ2-3; the match to TRBD1 covers 7 bases. What was sequenced was PBMCs. In DNA form, the CDR3 reads TGCGCCAGCAGCCTAACCCCGGGACAGAGCACAGATACGCAGTATTTT. Protein: CASSLTPGQSTDTQYF.